The rows below give T cell receptor beta chains drawn from one sample of a study of blood T cell repertoires in COVID-19. The assay was immunoSEQ multiplex PCR, and TCRdb's table has in-frame clones only and misses some. The sample holds approximately 260,000 clones, around 82% seen once. Material for sequencing was peripheral blood. The receptors were gathered from a human donor in a cohort sampled during active COVID-19. The CDR3 runs from the conserved cysteine through the conserved F or W. Not every row has a clone size; where given, it reads once, few, many or a size class.

CDR3 length	V gene	J gene	clone size	CDR3 protein
16	TRBV29-1	TRBJ1-2	once	CSVEAISARANYGYTF
14	TRBV7-8	TRBJ2-2	few	CASSRTSVTGELFF
15	TRBV27	TRBJ2-5	NA	CASSSGTSGGPAQYF
16	TRBV7-9	TRBJ1-4	NA	CASSLRDRLLNEKLFF
16	TRBV28	TRBJ1-4	NA	CASSSPRGPTNEKLFF
13	TRBV29-1	TRBJ2-1	NA	CSVDRDRGNEQFF
15	TRBV6-2/TRBV6-3	TRBJ2-7	few	CASSSAGTGAYEQYF
15	TRBV28	TRBJ1-1	NA	CASSPPGQPNTEAFF
16	TRBV6-6	TRBJ1-1	NA	CASRRTGGLWDTEAFF
14	TRBV4-3	TRBJ2-7	once	CASSPGQGLSEQYF
15	TRBV19	TRBJ2-1	NA	CASSISGLTVNEQFF
12	TRBV11-2	TRBJ2-7	few	CASSLTPQGQYF
18	TRBV7-2	TRBJ2-3	few	CASSTAQTSGVGTDTQYF
15	TRBV5-1	TRBJ2-5	NA	CASSLAGTFQETQYF
15	TRBV5-5	TRBJ2-7	NA	CASSAQGSLSYEQYF
15	TRBV10-2	TRBJ2-3	NA	CASSVSGRTTDTQYF
13	TRBV27	TRBJ1-1	few	CASRAGTGRVAFF
15	TRBV2	TRBJ2-1	NA	CASSELAGAGNEQFF
13	TRBV4-3	TRBJ1-1	NA	CASSQEYRAGAFF
18	TRBV7-2	TRBJ2-3	once	CASSLYYSGGALTDTQYF
14	TRBV2	TRBJ1-5	NA	CASSVTGVVQPQHF
14	TRBV5-1	TRBJ1-6	NA	CASSLGDRVSPLHF
13	TRBV7-7	TRBJ2-3	NA	CASSLGPADTQYF
14	TRBV5-1	TRBJ2-5	NA	CASQAQPNQETQYF
15	TRBV7-8	TRBJ1-1	NA	CASSHRIGGNTEAFF
15	TRBV19	TRBJ2-3	once	CASRGVAGLTDTQYF
14	TRBV9	TRBJ2-7	NA	CASSVAGLPYEQYF
13	TRBV19	TRBJ1-2	NA	CAQRRDAVYGYTF
14	TRBV7-8	TRBJ1-2	NA	CASSFRTVQDGYTF
14	TRBV29-1	TRBJ2-7	NA	CSVEQGTGDYEQYF
17	TRBV21-1	TRBJ1-1	NA	CASRKGRDRAGNTEAFF
15	TRBV7-9	TRBJ2-3	NA	CASSPPGGVTDTQYF
20	TRBV13	TRBJ2-6	few	CASSANPGLAGTSGANVLTF
13	TRBV12-3/TRBV12-4	TRBJ2-1	few	CASTTSLINEQFF
15	TRBV5-6	TRBJ2-4	NA	CASSLLSAAKNIQYF
11	TRBV28	TRBJ2-7	NA	CASSPRYEQYF
15	TRBV6-5	TRBJ2-5	NA	CASRPPGTGVETQYF
14	TRBV2	TRBJ2-2	NA	CASSSQGGTGELFF
14	TRBV28	TRBJ1-5	NA	CASSLGQPGPPQHF
15	TRBV19	TRBJ2-7	NA	CASNPGQGSSYEQYF
17	TRBV1	TRBJ2-7	few	CTSSQGGLAGVRARQYF
13	TRBV3-1/TRBV3-2	TRBJ1-2	NA	CASSPRANYGYTF
15	TRBV7-9	TRBJ2-3	NA	CASSLGHLSTDTQYF
15	TRBV18	TRBJ1-5	NA	CASSWTGDGNQPQHF
15	TRBV11-1	TRBJ2-6	NA	CASSTPGAGANVLTF
15	TRBV28	TRBJ2-5	NA	CASRTGATGQETQYF
15	TRBV5-1	TRBJ2-7	NA	CASSSTGPAPYEQYF
16	TRBV5-1	TRBJ2-5	NA	CASSPGLAGAGETQYF
15	TRBV7-9	TRBJ1-1	NA	CASSAQTGVNTEAFF
13	TRBV15	TRBJ1-5	NA	CATSRDINQPQHF
15	TRBV19	TRBJ1-4	NA	CASSIRQGVNEKLFF
16	TRBV5-6	TRBJ2-3	NA	CASSFGWDRGTDTQYF
13	TRBV4-2	TRBJ2-1	NA	CASSPPTGNEQFF
11	TRBV6-5	TRBJ2-3	NA	CASTPGDTQYF